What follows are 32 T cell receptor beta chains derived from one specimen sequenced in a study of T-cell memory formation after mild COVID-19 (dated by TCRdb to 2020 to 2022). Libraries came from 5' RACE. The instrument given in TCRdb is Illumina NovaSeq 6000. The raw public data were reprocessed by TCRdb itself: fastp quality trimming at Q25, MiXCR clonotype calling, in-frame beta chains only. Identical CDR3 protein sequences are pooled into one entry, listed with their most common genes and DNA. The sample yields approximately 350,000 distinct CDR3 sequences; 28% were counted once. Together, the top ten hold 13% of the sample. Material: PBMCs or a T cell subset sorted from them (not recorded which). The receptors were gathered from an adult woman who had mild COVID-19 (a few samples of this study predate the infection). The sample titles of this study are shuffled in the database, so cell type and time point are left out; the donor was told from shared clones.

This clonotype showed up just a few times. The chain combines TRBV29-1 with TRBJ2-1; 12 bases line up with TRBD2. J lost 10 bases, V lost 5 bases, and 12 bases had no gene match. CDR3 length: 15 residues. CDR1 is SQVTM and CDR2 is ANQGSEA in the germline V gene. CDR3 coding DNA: TGCAGCGTTAGTAGGAGACTAGCGGGAGAGGAAGAGCAGTTCTTC. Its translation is CSVSRRLAGEEEQFF.

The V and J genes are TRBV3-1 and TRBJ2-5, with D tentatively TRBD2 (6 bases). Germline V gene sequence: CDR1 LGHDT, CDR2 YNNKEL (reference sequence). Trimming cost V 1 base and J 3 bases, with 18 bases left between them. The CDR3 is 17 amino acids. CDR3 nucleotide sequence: TGTGCCAGCAGCCAAGGGGGCGTAGTTCCGGGAGAAGAGACCCAGTACTTC. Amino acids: CASSQGGVVPGEETQYF.

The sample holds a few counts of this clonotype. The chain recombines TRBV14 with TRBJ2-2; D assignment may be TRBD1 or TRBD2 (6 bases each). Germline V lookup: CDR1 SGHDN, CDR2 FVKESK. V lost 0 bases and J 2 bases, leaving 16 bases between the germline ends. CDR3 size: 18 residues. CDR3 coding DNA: TGTGCCAGCAGCCAAGATTCCCTTCGCGGGACAAACACCGGGGAGCTGTTTTTT. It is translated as CASSQDSLRGTNTGELFF.

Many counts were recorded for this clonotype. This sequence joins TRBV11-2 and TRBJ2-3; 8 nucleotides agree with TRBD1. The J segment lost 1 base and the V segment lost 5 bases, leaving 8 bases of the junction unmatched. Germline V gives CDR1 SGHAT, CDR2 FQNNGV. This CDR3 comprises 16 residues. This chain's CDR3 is CASSPPPTGGTDTQYF. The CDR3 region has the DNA TGTGCCAGCAGCCCCCCGCCGACAGGGGGCACAGATACGCAGTATTTT.

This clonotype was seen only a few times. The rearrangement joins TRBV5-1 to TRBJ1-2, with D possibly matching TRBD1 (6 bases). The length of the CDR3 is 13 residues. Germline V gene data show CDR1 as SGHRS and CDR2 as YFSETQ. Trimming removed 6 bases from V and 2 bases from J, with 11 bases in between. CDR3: CASTEGENYGYTF. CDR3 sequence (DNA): TGCGCCAGCACCGAGGGGGAGAACTATGGCTACACCTTC.

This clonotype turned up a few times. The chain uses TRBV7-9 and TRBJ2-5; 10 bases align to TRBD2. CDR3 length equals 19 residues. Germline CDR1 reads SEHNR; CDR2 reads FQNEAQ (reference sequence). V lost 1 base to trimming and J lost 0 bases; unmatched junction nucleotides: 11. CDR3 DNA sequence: TGTGCCAGCAGCTTAGAGGGGCTAGCGGGAGCCCCGTACCAAGAGACCCAGTACTTC. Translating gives CASSLEGLAGAPYQETQYF.

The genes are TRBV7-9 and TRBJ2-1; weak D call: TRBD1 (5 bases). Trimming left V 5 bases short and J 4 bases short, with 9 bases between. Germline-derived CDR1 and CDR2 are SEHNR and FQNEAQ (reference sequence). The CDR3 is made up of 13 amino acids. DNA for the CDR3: TGTGCCAGCAGCGTACAGGAATACAATGAGCAGTTCTTC. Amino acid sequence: CASSVQEYNEQFF.

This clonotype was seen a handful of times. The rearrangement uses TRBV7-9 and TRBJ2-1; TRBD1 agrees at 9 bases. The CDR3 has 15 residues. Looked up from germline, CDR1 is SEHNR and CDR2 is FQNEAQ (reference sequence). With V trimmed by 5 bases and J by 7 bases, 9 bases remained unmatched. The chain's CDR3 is CASSVRDRERNEQFF. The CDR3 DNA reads TGTGCCAGCAGCGTCCGGGACAGGGAAAGGAATGAGCAGTTCTTC.

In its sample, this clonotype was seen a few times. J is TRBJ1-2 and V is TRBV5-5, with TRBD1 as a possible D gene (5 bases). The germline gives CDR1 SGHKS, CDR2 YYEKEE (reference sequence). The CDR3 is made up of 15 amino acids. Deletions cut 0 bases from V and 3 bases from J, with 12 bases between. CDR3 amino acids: CASSLAPGPYYGYTF. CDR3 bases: TGTGCCAGCAGCTTGGCGCCAGGGCCCTACTATGGCTACACCTTC.

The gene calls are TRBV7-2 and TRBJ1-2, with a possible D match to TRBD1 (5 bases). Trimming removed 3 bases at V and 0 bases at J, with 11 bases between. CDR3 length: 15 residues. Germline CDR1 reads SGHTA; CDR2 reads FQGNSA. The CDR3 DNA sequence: TGTGCCAGCAGCTTCGGGGGTCTAACTAACTATGGCTACACCTTC. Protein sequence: CASSFGGLTNYGYTF.

This CDR3 reads CASSPEAELLSPLHF. The CDR3 DNA follows: TGCGCCAGCAGCCCGGAGGCTGAACTACTTTCACCCCTCCACTTT. The chain combines TRBV5-1 with TRBJ1-6, with no clear D. V was pared by 4 bases and J by 9 bases, with 17 bases between. This CDR3 spans 15 amino acids. CDR1 and CDR2 (germline): SGHRS, YFSETQ.

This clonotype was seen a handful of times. CDR3 nucleotide sequence: TGCGCCAGCAGCTATGGGACAGGGGGGACGACCGAGCAGTACTTC. Its protein is CASSYGTGGTTEQYF. The rearrangement uses TRBV5-1 and TRBJ2-7; 11 positions agree with TRBD1. The CDR3 extends over 15 amino acids. The germline V gene encodes CDR1 SGHRS and CDR2 YFSETQ. The trim removed 3 bases at V and 6 bases at J, leaving 8 bases unmatched.

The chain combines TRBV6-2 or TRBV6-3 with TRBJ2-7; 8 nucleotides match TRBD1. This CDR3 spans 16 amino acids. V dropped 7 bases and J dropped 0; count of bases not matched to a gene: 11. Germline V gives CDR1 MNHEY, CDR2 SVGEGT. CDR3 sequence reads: CASTTPGQESSYEQYF. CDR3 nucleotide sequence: TGTGCCAGCACCACTCCGGGACAGGAAAGCTCCTACGAGCAGTACTTC.

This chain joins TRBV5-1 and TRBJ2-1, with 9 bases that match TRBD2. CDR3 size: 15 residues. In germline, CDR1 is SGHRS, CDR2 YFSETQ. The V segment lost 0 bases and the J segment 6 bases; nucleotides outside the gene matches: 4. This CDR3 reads CASSLGLADFNEQFF. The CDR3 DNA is TGCGCCAGCAGCTTGGGACTAGCGGACTTCAATGAGCAGTTCTTC.

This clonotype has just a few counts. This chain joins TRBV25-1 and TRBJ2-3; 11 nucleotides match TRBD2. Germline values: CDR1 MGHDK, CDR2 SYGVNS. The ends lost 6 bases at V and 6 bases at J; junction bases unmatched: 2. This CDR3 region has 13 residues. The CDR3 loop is CASRTSGVDTQYF. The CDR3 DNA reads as TGTGCCAGCAGGACTAGCGGGGTGGATACGCAGTATTTT.

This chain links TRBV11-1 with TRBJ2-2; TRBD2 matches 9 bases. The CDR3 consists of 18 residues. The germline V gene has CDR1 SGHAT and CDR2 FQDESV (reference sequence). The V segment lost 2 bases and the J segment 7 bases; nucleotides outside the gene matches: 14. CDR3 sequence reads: CASSLRASGVGVGGELFF. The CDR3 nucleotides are TGTGCCAGCAGCTTAAGGGCTAGCGGGGTCGGGGTCGGCGGGGAGCTGTTTTTT.

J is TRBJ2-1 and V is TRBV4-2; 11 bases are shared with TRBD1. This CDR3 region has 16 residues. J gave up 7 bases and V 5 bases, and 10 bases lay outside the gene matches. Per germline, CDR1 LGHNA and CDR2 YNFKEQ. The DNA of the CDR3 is TGTGCCAGCAGCGAGTGGACAGGGGGCTTATGGAATGAGCAGTTCTTC. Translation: CASSEWTGGLWNEQFF.

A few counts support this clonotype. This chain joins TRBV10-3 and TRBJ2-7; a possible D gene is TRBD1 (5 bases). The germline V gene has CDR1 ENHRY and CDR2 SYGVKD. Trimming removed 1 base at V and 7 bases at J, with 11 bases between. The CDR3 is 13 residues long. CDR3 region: CAISELGLGEQYF. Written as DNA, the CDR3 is TGTGCCATCAGTGAGTTGGGGCTGGGTGAGCAGTACTTC.

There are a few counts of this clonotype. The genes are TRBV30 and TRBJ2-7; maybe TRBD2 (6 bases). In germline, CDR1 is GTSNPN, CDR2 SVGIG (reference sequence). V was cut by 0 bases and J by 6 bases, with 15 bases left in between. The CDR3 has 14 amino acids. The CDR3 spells CAWSVRGWSGEQYF. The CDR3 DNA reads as TGTGCCTGGAGTGTACGGGGGTGGTCTGGCGAGCAGTACTTC. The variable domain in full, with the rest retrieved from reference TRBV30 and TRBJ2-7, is SQTIHQWPATLVQPVGSPLSLECTVEGTSNPNLYWYRQAAGRGLQLLFYSVGIGQISSEVPQNLSASRPQDRQFILSSKKLLLSDSGFYLCAWSVRGWSGEQYFGPGTRLTVT.

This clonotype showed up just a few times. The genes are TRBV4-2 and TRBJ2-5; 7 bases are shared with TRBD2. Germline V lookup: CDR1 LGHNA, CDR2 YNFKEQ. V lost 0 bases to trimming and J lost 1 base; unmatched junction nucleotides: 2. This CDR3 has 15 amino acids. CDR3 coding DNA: TGTGCCAGCAGCCAAGAGGGGACTACCCAAGAGACCCAGTACTTC. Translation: CASSQEGTTQETQYF.

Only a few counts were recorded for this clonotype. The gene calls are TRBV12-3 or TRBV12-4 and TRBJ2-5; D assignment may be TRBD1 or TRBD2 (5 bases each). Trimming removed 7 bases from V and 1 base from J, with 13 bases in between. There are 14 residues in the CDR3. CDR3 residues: CASKPYGAQETQYF. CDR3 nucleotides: TGTGCCAGCAAACCCTACGGGGCCCAAGAGACCCAGTACTTC.

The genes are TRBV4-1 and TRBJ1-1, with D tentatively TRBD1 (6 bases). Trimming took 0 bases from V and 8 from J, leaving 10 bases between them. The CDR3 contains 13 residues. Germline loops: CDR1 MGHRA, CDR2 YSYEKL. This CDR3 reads CASSQDLDREAFF. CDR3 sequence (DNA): TGCGCCAGCAGCCAAGATTTGGACAGAGAAGCTTTCTTT.

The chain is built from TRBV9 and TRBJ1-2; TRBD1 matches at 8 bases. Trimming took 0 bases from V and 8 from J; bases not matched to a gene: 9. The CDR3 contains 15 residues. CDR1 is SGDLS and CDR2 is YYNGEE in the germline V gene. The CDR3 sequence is CASSVAGGQGEGYTF. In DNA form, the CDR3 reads TGTGCCAGCAGCGTAGCCGGAGGACAGGGAGAAGGCTACACCTTC.

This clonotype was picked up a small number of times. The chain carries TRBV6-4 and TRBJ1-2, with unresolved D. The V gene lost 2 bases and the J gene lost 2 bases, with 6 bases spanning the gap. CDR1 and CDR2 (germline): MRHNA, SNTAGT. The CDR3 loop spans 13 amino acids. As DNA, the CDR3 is TGTGCCAGCAGTGACGAGAGAAACTATGGCTACACCTTC. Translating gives CASSDERNYGYTF.

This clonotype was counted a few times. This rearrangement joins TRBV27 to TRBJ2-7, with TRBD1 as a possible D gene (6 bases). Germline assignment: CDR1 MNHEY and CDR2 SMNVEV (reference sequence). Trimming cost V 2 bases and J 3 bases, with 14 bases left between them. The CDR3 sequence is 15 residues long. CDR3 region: CASSLAPGAGYEQYF. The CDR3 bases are TGTGCCAGCAGTTTAGCCCCAGGGGCGGGCTACGAGCAGTACTTC.

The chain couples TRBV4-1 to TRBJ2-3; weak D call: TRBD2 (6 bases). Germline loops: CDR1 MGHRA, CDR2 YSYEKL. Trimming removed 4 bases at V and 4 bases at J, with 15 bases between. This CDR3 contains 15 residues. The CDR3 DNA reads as TGCGCCAGCAGCCGAGCGGGCCAGGGAGCAGATACGCAGTATTTT. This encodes CASSRAGQGADTQYF.

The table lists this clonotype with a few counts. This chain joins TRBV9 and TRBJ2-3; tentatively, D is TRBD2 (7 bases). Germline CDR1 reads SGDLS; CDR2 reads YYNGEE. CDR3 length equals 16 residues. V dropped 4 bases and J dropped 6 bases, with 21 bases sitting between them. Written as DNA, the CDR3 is TGTGCCAGCAGCACCAGCCCGTGGGGGGGCAGGGATACGCAGTATTTT. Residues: CASSTSPWGGRDTQYF.

CDR3 coding DNA: TGTGCCACCAGCGTTGGGGGGCTAGGCGGGCAGCCCCAGCATTTT. This codes for CATSVGGLGGQPQHF. The chain joins TRBV15 to TRBJ1-5; D may be TRBD1 (6 bases). V was clipped by 5 bases and J by 7 bases, with 18 bases between them. CDR1 and CDR2 (germline): LNHNV, YYDKDF (reference sequence). The CDR3 spans 15 residues.

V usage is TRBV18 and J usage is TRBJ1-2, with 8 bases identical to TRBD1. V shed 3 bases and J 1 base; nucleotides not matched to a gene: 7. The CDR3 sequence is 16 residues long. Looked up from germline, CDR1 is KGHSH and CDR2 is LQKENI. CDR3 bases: TGTGCCAGCTCACCTCCTGGGACAGGAATTAACTATGGCTACACCTTC. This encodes CASSPPGTGINYGYTF.

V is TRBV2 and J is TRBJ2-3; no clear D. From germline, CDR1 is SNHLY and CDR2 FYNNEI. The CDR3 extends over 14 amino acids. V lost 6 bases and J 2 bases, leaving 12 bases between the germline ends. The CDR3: CASSESYDTDTQYF. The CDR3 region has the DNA TGTGCCAGCAGCGAAAGTTATGACACAGATACGCAGTATTTT. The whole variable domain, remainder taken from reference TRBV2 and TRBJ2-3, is EPEVTQTPSHQVTQMGQEVILRCVPISNHLYFYWYRQILGQKVEFLVSFYNNEISEKSEIFDDQFSVERPDGSNFTLKIRSTKLEDSAMYFCASSESYDTDTQYFGPGTRLTVL.

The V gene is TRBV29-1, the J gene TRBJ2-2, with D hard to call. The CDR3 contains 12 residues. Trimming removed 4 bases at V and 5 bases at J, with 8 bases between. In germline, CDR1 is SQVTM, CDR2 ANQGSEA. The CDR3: CSVGATTGELFF. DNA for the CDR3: TGCAGCGTTGGGGCCACTACCGGGGAGCTGTTTTTT.

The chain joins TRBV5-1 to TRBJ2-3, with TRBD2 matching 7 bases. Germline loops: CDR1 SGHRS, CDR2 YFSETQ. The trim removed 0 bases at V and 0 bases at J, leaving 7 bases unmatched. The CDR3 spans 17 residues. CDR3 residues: CASSLVKAGVSTDTQYF. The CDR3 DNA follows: TGCGCCAGCAGCTTGGTCAAGGCGGGGGTCAGCACAGATACGCAGTATTTT.